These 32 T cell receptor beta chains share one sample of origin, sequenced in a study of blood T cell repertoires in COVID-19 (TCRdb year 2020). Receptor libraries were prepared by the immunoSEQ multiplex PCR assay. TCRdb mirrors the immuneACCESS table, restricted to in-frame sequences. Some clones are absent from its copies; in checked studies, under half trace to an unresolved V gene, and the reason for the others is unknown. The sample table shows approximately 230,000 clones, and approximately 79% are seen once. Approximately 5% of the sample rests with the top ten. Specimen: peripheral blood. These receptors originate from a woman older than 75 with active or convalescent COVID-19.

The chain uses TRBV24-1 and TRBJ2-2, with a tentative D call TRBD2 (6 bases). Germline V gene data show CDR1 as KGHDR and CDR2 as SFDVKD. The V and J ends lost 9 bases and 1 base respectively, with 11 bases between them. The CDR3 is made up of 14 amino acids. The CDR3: CATGTSQNTGELFF. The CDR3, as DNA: TGTGCCACCGGCACTAGCCAGAACACCGGGGAGCTGTTTTTT.

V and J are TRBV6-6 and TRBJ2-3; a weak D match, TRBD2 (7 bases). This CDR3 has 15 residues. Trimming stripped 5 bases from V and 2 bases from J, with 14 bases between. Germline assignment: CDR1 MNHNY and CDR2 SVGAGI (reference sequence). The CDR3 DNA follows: TGTGCCAGCAGTGGGGGGGGCCCACACACAGATACGCAGTATTTT. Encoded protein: CASSGGGPHTDTQYF.

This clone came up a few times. The CDR3 DNA sequence: TGCGCCAGCAGTTCTGGGGGCGATAACACCGGGGAGCTGTTTTTT. Translated, it gives CASSSGGDNTGELFF. The J gene is TRBJ2-2, the V gene TRBV10-2, with D perhaps TRBD1 (6 bases). This CDR3 spans 15 amino acids. The germline V gene has CDR1 WSHSY and CDR2 SAAADI. Trimming removed 5 bases from V and 2 bases from J, with 12 bases in between.

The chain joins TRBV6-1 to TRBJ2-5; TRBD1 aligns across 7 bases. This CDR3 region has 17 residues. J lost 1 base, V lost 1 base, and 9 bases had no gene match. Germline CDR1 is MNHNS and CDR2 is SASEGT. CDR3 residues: CASSEVKTGMFQETQYF. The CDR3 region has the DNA TGTGCCAGCAGTGAAGTGAAGACAGGGATGTTCCAAGAGACCCAGTACTTC.

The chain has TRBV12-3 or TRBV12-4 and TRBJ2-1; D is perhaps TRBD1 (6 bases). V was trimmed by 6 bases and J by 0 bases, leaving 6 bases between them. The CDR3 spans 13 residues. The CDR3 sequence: CASRQGSYNEQFF. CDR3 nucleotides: TGTGCCAGCAGACAGGGCTCCTACAATGAGCAGTTCTTC.

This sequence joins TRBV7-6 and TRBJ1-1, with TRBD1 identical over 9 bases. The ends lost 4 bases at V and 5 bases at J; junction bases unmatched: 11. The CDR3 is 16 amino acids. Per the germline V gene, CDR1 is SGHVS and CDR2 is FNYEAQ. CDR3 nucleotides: TGTGCCAGCAGCTCTCACGGACAGGGGCCGGGTACTGAAGCTTTCTTT. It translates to CASSSHGQGPGTEAFF.

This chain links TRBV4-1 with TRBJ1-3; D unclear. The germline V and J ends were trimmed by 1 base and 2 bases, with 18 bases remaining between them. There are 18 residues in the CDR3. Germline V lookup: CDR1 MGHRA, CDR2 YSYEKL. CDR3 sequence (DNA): TGCGCCAGCAGCCAAGTCATCGGAGTAGCGGCAGCTGGAAACACCATATATTTT. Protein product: CASSQVIGVAAAGNTIYF.

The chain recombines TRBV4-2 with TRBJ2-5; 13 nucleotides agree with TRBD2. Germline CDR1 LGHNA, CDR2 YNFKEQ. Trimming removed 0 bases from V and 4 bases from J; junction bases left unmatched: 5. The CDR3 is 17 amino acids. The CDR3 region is CASSQDLLAGGRETQYF. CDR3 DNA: TGTGCCAGCAGCCAAGATTTACTAGCGGGGGGGCGAGAGACCCAGTACTTC.

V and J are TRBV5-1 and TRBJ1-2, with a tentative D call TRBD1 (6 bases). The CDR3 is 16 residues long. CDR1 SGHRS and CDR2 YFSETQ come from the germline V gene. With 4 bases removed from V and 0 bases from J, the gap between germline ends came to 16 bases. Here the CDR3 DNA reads TGCGCCAGCAGCCCCTCTGGACAGTTTACTAACTATGGCTACACCTTC. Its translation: CASSPSGQFTNYGYTF.

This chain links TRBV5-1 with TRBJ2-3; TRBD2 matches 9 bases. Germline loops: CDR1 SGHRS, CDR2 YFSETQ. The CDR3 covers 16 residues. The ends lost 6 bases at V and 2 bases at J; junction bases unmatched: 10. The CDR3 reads CASTPYSGSLTDTQYF. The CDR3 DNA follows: TGCGCCAGCACCCCGTATAGCGGGAGCCTCACAGATACGCAGTATTTT.

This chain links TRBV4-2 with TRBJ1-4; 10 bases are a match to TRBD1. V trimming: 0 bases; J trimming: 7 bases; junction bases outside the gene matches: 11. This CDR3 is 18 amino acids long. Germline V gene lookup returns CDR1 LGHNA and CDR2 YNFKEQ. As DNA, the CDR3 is TGTGCCAGCAGCCAAGAGGCCGTAGGGAGGACAGGGGGTGAAAAACTGTTTTTT. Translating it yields CASSQEAVGRTGGEKLFF.

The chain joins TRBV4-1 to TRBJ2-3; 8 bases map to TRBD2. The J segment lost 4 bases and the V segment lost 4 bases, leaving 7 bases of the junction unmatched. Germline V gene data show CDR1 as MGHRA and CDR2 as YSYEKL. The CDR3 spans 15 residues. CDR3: CASSRGRGGADTQYF. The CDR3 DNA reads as TGCGCCAGCAGCCGAGGACGGGGGGGGGCAGATACGCAGTATTTT.

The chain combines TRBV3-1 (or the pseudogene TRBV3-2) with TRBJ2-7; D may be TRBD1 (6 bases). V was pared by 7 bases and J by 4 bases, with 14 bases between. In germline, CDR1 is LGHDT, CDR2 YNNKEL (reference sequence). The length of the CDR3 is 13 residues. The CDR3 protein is CASMKDSTYEQYF. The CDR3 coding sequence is TGTGCCAGCATGAAGGACAGCACATACGAGCAGTACTTC.

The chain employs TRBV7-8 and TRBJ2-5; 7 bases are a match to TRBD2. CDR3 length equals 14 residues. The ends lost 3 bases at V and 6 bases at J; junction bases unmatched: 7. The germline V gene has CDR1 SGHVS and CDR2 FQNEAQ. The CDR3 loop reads CASSLGGTAQTQYF. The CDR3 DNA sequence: TGTGCCAGCAGCTTGGGGGGGACGGCCCAGACCCAGTACTTC.

The CDR3 is CASSPAGLAGTTQYF. The DNA of the CDR3 is TGTGCCAGCAGCCCGGCGGGACTAGCGGGTACTACCCAGTACTTC. J is TRBJ2-5 and V is TRBV3-1 (or the pseudogene TRBV3-2); 12 positions match TRBD2. This CDR3 has 15 amino acids. Germline V gene data show CDR1 as LGHDT and CDR2 as YNNKEL (reference sequence). Unmatched junction bases numbered 8, after V lost 4 bases and J lost 8 bases.

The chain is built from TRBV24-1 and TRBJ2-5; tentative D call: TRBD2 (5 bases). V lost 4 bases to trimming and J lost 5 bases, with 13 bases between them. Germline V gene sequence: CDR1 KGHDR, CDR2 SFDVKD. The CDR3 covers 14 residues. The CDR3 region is CATSEMGVWETQYF. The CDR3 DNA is TGTGCCACCAGTGAGATGGGAGTTTGGGAGACCCAGTACTTC.

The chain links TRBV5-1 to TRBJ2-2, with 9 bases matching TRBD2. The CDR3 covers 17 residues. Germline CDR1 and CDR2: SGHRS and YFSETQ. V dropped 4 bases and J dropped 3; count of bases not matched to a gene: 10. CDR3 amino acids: CASSPKGLAGYTGELFF. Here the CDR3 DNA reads TGCGCCAGCAGCCCTAAGGGCCTAGCGGGATACACCGGGGAGCTGTTTTTT. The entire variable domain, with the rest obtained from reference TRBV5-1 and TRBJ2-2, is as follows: KAGVTQTPRYLIKTRGQQVTLSCSPISGHRSVSWYQQTPGQGLQFLFEYFSETQRNKGNFPGRFSGRQFSNSRSEMNVSTLELGDSALYLCASSPKGLAGYTGELFFGEGSRLTVL.

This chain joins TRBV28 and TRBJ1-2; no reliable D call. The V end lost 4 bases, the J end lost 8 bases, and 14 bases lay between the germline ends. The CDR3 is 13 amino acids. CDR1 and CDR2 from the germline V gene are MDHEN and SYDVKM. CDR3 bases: TGTGCCAGCAGTTCACCCGGGTCTAAAGGCTACACCTTC. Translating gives CASSSPGSKGYTF.

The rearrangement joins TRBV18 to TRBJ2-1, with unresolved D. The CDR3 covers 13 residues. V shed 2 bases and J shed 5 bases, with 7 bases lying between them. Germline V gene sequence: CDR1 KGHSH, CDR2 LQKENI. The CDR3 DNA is TGTGCCAGCTCACCAGGGCGCAACAATGAGCAGTTCTTC. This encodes CASSPGRNNEQFF.

The CDR3 protein is CSARVRAEQFF. The CDR3 DNA reads as TGCAGTGCTAGAGTGCGGGCTGAGCAGTTCTTC. The chain recombines TRBV20-1 with TRBJ2-1; perhaps TRBD2 as D (5 bases). From germline, CDR1 is DFQATT and CDR2 SNEGSKA (reference sequence). The CDR3 has 11 amino acids. Deletions cut 1 base from V and 9 bases from J, with 7 bases between.

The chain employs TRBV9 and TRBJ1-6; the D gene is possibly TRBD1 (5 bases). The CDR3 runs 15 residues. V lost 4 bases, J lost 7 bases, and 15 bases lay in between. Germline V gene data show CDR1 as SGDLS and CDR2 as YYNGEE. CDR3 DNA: TGTGCCAGCAGCTCAACCGGGGGGGGGAATTCACCCCTCCACTTT. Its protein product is CASSSTGGGNSPLHF. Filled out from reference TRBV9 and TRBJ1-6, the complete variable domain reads DSGVTQTPKHLITATGQRVTLRCSPRSGDLSVYWYQQSLDQGLQFLIQYYNGEERAKGNILERFSAQQFPDLHSELNLSSLELGDSALYFCASSSTGGGNSPLHFGNGTRLTVT.

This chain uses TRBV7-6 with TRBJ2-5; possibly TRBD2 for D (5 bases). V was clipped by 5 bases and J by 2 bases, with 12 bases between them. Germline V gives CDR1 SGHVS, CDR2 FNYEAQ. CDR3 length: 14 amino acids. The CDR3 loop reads CASSETGGQETQYF. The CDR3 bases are TGTGCCAGCAGCGAAACGGGCGGGCAAGAGACCCAGTACTTC. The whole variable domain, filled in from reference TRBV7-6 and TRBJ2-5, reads GAGVSQSPRYKVTKRGQDVALRCDPISGHVSLYWYRQALGQGPEFLTYFNYEAQQDKSGLPNDRFSAERPEGSISTLTIQRTEQRDSAMYRCASSETGGQETQYFGPGTRLLVL.

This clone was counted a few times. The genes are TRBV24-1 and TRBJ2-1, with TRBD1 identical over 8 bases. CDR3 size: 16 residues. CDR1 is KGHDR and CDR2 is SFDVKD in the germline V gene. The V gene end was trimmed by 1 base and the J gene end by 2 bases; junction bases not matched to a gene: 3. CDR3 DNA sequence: TGTGCCACCAGTGATTTTCGGACAGGGACCTACAATGAGCAGTTCTTC. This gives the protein CATSDFRTGTYNEQFF.

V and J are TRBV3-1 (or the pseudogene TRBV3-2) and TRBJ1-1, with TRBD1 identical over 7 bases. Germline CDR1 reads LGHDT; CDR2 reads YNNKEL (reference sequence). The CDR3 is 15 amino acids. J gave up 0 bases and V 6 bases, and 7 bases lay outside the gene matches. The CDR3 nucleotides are TGTGCCAGCAGTTTACCGGGACAGCTGAACACTGAAGCTTTCTTT. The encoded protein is CASSLPGQLNTEAFF.

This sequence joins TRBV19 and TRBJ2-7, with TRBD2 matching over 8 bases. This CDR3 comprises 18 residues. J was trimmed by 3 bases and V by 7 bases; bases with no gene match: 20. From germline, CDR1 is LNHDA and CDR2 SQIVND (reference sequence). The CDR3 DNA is TGTGCCAGTATCCTTATAGTACTGGTGAGCGGGAGAATCTACGAGCAGTACTTC. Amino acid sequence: CASILIVLVSGRIYEQYF.

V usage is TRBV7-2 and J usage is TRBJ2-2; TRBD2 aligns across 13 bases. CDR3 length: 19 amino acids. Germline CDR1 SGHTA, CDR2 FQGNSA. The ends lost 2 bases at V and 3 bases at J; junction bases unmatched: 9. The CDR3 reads CASSLRGGLAGPHTGELFF. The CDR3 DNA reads TGTGCCAGCAGCTTAAGGGGGGGACTAGCGGGACCTCACACCGGGGAGCTGTTTTTT.

The CDR3 nucleotides read TGTGCCAGCATGGCGGGGTCCGGTTGGGCAGATACGCAGTATTTT. It codes for CASMAGSGWADTQYF. This rearrangement joins TRBV6-5 to TRBJ2-3; D might be TRBD2 (6 bases). The CDR3 is made up of 15 amino acids. The germline V and J ends were trimmed by 7 bases and 4 bases, with 18 bases remaining between them. The germline V gene encodes CDR1 MNHEY and CDR2 SVGAGI.

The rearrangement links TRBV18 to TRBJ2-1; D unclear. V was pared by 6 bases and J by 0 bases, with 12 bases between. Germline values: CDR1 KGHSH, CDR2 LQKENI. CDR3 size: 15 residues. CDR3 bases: TGTGCCAGCTCTCAACTTGAAAGCTCCTACAATGAGCAGTTCTTC. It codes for CASSQLESSYNEQFF.

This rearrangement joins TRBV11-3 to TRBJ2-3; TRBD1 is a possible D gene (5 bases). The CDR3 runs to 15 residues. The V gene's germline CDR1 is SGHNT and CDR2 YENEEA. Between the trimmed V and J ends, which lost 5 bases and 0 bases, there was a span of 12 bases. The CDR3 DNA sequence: TGTGCCAGCAGCGCAAGTTGGGGCAGCACAGATACGCAGTATTTT. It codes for CASSASWGSTDTQYF.

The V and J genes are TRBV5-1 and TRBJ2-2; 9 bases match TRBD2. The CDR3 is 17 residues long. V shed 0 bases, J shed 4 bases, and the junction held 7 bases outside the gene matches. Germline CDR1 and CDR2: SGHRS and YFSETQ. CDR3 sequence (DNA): TGCGCCAGCAGCTTGGTTGCGGGAGGGCCCGGCACCGGGGAGCTGTTTTTT. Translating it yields CASSLVAGGPGTGELFF.

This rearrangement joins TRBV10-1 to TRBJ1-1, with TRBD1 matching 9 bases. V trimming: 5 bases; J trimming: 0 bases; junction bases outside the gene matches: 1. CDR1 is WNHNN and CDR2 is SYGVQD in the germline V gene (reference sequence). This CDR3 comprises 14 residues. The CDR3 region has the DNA TGCGCCAGCAGTAGGACAGGGGTGAACACTGAAGCTTTCTTT. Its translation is CASSRTGVNTEAFF.

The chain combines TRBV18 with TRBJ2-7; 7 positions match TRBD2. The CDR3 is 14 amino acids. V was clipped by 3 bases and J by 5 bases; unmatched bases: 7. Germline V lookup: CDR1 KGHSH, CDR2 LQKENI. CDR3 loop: CASSPTSYLDEQYF. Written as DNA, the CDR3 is TGTGCCAGCTCACCGACTAGCTATCTTGACGAGCAGTACTTC.